This TCR beta chain was obtained from a study of vaccination and CD4 T cells after COVID-19. Treatment described: approximately 10-day PBMC culture with coronavirus spike peptide pools or control peptides (ViraFEST assay). Harvesting of the unexposed donor's CD4+ T cells predated the COVID-19 pandemic (2011-2018). Half the growth medium was swapped for new IL-2 medium on days 3 and 7. Cells permitting, SARS-CoV-2 S/N and four cold-coronavirus spikes were tested on unexposed-donor CD4+ T cells. A note on this clonotype: Its antigen remains unknown.

Study observations and caveats: Post-infection sampling omitted early timepoints and covered relatively few convalescent patients.

Germline V gene data show CDR1 as MDHEN and CDR2 as SYDVKM. The CDR3 spans 16 residues. V shed 5 bases and J 2 bases; nucleotides not matched to a gene: 5. Sequencing of DNA taken from cultured CD4+ T cells relied on the Oncomine TCR Beta short-read assay. From cultured CD4+ T cells, genomic DNA was extracted. A single record per CDR3 protein comes from TCRdb applying MiXCR to the PCR reads. The sample carries roughly 8,000 distinct CDR3 sequences, over 25% recorded once. The chain couples TRBV28 to TRBJ2-6; 8 bases are a match to TRBD2. Sample: CD4+ T cells from blood, cultured in vitro. The TCR was taken from a human donor in good health. This CDR3 reads CASSPRGGTGANVLTF. The CDR3, as DNA: TGTGCCAGCAGTCCCCGGGGGGGGACTGGGGCCAACGTCCTGACTTTC.